Listed below are T cell receptor beta chains from one sample, sequenced in a study of OX40 agonist ivuxolimab in advanced cancers. Profiled with immunoSEQ multiplex PCR; TCRdb holds only in-frame clones, not every one. Of 80,000 to 100,000 clones in the sample, about nine tenths are singletons; the top ten hold 0.33%. The sample was CD4+ or CD8+ T cells sorted from blood, taken in a trial of the OX40 agonist ivuxolimab. The receptors originated from an adult with an advanced solid tumor such as melanoma, head and neck, liver or kidney cancer. Each CDR3 is given with its conserved first and last residue. Fields, in order: CDR3 protein, CDR3 DNA, clone size, J gene, V gene, D gene, CDR3 length. The D gene is left open where the match is weak. Clone size is given for some rows only: seen once, a few or many times, or a class if the clone is expanded.

CASSSQGRQEQFF TGTGCCAGCAGCTCCCAAGGGAGGCAGGAGCAGTTCTTC - TRBJ2-1 TRBV7-3 - 13
CSVAGLAGVRNEQFF TGCAGCGTCGCGGGACTAGCGGGAGTGCGCAATGAGCAGTTCTTC - TRBJ2-1 TRBV29-1 TRBD2 15
CASSRRRAGAQSSYNEQFF TGTGCCAGCAGCCGCCGGCGAGCGGGAGCTCAGAGCTCCTACAATGAGCAGTTCTTC - TRBJ2-1 TRBV7-3 TRBD2 19
CASSQGPSGGVWETQYF TGTGCCAGCAGCCAGGGACCCTCAGGGGGTGTATGGGAGACCCAGTACTTC - TRBJ2-5 TRBV7-2 TRBD1 17
CASSPGVAYEQYF TGTGCCAGCAGCCCTGGAGTAGCCTACGAGCAGTACTTC - TRBJ2-7 TRBV9 - 13
CASSLGGTGSTDTQYF TGCGCCAGCAGCTTGGGGGGGACAGGGAGCACAGATACGCAGTATTTT - TRBJ2-3 TRBV5-1 TRBD1 16
CASSPGLSYEQYF TGTGCCAGCTCACCGGGACTTAGCTACGAGCAGTACTTC - TRBJ2-7 TRBV18 - 13
CASSQDGSGNTIYF TGCGCCAGCAGCCAAGATGGATCTGGAAACACCATATATTTT - TRBJ1-3 TRBV4-1 - 14
CASSPISGSGETQYF TGTGCCAGCTCACCAATTAGCGGGAGTGGGGAGACCCAGTACTTC - TRBJ2-5 TRBV18 TRBD2 15
CASSSATRPYEQYF TGTGCCAGCAGCTCAGCGACTAGGCCCTACGAGCAGTACTTC - TRBJ2-7 TRBV5-4 - 14
CASSHTGTDTQYF TGTGCCAGCAGCCATACGGGGACAGATACGCAGTATTTT once TRBJ2-3 TRBV7-2 - 13
CASSVVGSSYEQYF TGTGCCAGCAGCGTAGTCGGGAGCTCCTACGAGCAGTACTTC - TRBJ2-7 TRBV9 - 14
CASRSDLSNQPQHF TGTGCCAGCAGATCTGACCTTAGCAATCAGCCCCAGCATTTT few TRBJ1-5 TRBV27 - 14
CASSLAFGEGYTF TGTGCCAGCAGCTTAGCGTTTGGGGAGGGCTACACCTTC - TRBJ1-2 TRBV7-9 - 13
CASSPRTGTTTDTQYF TGTGCCAGCAGCCCCCGGACAGGGACCACGACAGATACGCAGTATTTT - TRBJ2-3 TRBV7-2 TRBD1 16
CASTKPRLAGSTDTQYF TGTGCCAGCACCAAACCGAGACTAGCGGGATCCACAGATACGCAGTATTTT once TRBJ2-3 TRBV7-2 TRBD2 17
CASSKEQGIGDTQYF TGTGCCAGCAGCAAGGAGCAAGGGATAGGAGATACGCAGTATTTT - TRBJ2-3 TRBV9 - 15
CASSSAGLAGVPEQYF TGTGCCAGCAGCTCGGCAGGACTAGCGGGAGTACCCGAGCAGTACTTC - TRBJ2-7 TRBV5-4 TRBD2 16
CASSLRSLAGFNEQFF TGTGCCAGCAGCTTACGATCTCTAGCGGGATTCAATGAGCAGTTCTTC - TRBJ2-1 TRBV7-3 TRBD2 16
CASSLEGFGYTF TGCGCCAGCAGCTTGGAAGGGTTCGGCTACACCTTC - TRBJ1-2 TRBV5-1 - 12
CASSLGPSRANEQFF TGTGCCAGCAGCTTAGGACCATCCAGGGCAAATGAGCAGTTCTTC - TRBJ2-1 TRBV7-6 - 15
CASSQSGTSGYNEQFF TGTGCCAGCAGCCAAAGCGGGACTAGCGGTTACAATGAGCAGTTCTTC - TRBJ2-1 TRBV11-3 TRBD2 16
CASSRGVGSLVNEQYF TGTGCCAGTAGCCGAGGGGTGGGCAGTTTGGTCAACGAGCAGTACTTC - TRBJ2-7 TRBV19 - 16
CASSLPTSLAGRSTGELFF TGTGCCAGCAGTTTACCAACCTCCTTAGCGGGGCGTAGCACCGGGGAGCTGTTTTTT - TRBJ2-2 TRBV28 TRBD2 19
CASSSLGRLNEQFF TGTGCCAGCAGTTCCCTAGGTAGGCTCAATGAGCAGTTCTTC - TRBJ2-1 TRBV28 - 14
CASSLLRITGELFF TGTGCCAGCAGTCTTCTACGGATCACCGGGGAGCTGTTTTTT - TRBJ2-2 TRBV28 - 14
CASRRQGARKYEQYF TGTGCCAGCAGAAGACAGGGGGCGAGGAAGTACGAGCAGTACTTC - TRBJ2-7 TRBV27 TRBD1 15
CASSSRGRNGYTF TGTGCCAGCAGCTCGAGAGGGAGGAATGGCTACACCTTC - TRBJ1-2 TRBV9 - 13
CASSLKDRDNSPLHF TGTGCCAGCAGTCTAAAGGACAGGGATAATTCACCCCTCCACTTT - TRBJ1-6 TRBV25-1 TRBD1 15
CASSDVGQGSYEQYF TGTGCCAGCAGTGATGTGGGACAGGGATCCTACGAGCAGTACTTC - TRBJ2-7 TRBV6-1 TRBD1 15
CASSLGTGGLGEQYF TGTGCCAGCAGCTTAGGGACAGGGGGCCTGGGTGAGCAGTACTTC - TRBJ2-7 TRBV7-9 TRBD1 15
CASSGRTGVSEQYF TGTGCCAGCAGCGGACGGACAGGGGTCAGCGAGCAGTACTTC - TRBJ2-7 TRBV7-2 TRBD1 14
CASSYRTGGTGELFF TGTGCCAGCAGCTACCGGACAGGGGGCACCGGGGAGCTGTTTTTT - TRBJ2-2 TRBV7-2 TRBD1 15
CASSTPGVGTDTQYF TGTGCCAGTAGTACTCCGGGAGTTGGCACAGATACGCAGTATTTT - TRBJ2-3 TRBV19 - 15
CASSLSGTEETQYF TGTGCCAGCAGCTTATCCGGGACAGAAGAGACCCAGTACTTC - TRBJ2-5 TRBV5-4 TRBD1 14
CASSPPASGGYNEQFF TGTGCCAGCTCACCACCGGCTAGCGGGGGTTACAATGAGCAGTTCTTC - TRBJ2-1 TRBV18 TRBD2 16
CASSTPLHEQFF TGTGCCAGCAGTACCCCCTTACATGAGCAGTTCTTC - TRBJ2-1 TRBV28 - 12
CASSLVRSTGELFF TGTGCCAGCAGCTTAGTTAGGTCCACCGGGGAGCTGTTTTTT - TRBJ2-2 TRBV7-9 - 14
CASQGLPSYNEQFF TGTGCCAGCCAGGGGCTTCCCTCCTACAATGAGCAGTTCTTC - TRBJ2-1 TRBV6-5 - 14